This T cell receptor (beta chain) is from a study of blood T cell repertoires in COVID-19. Overall study context: Specimens from acute and convalescent COVID-19 originated in the United States, Italy and Spain. Sample material is recorded as cDNA or gDNA derived from T cells, B-cell-depleted T cells, or PBMCs.

This clone is a singleton in its sample. Germline CDR1 and CDR2: LGHDT and YNNKEL (reference sequence). This CDR3 region has 16 residues. Trimming shortened V by 0 bases and J by 5 bases, and 14 bases separated the two germline ends. Original methodology: Using reference gene primer amplification, nucleated cell counts were estimated. Only in-frame clones appear in the TCRdb table, and some are missing; sequencing was by immunoSEQ multiplex PCR. V and J calls and clone size are those listed in that table; D and trimming were worked out from the DNA. Of over 90,000 clones in the sample, 80% to 90% were seen once.

The sequence was obtained from a human donor in a cohort sampled during active COVID-19. What was sequenced was peripheral blood. V is TRBV3-1 (or the pseudogene TRBV3-2) and J is TRBJ2-1; possibly TRBD2 for D (5 bases). In DNA form, the CDR3 reads TGTGCCAGCAGCCAAGACGGTGCGGGTAAACACAATGAGCAGTTCTTC. It encodes CASSQDGAGKHNEQFF.